These 16 T cell receptor beta chains share one sample of origin, sequenced in a study of T cells expressing NK-cell markers. With the 5' RACE reads reprocessed, TCRdb shows one record per CDR3 protein and no DNA. Its listing shows roughly 420,000 distinct CDR3 sequences. The sample taken for sequencing was blood T cells: a sorted CD56 or NKG2C T cell subset, CD4+ or CD8+ T cells, or bulk PBMC T cells (not recorded which). These receptors originate from a woman aged 18 to 69 in good health.

The rearrangement uses TRBV12-3 or TRBV12-4 and TRBJ2-1. The CDR3 extends over 11 amino acids. The CDR3 region is CASSLVVLPFF.

This rearrangement joins TRBV6-1 to TRBJ1-3; the D call from TCRdb, TRBD1, cannot be confirmed without DNA. CDR3 length: 14 residues. Germline V CDR1 and CDR2: MNHNS, SASEGT. The CDR3 sequence is CASRKRDTGNTIYF.

This chain links TRBV6-1 with TRBJ1-5; TCRdb's D call, TRBD1, is unchecked because there is no DNA. Germline values: CDR1 MNHNS, CDR2 SASEGT. The CDR3 is 15 amino acids. The CDR3 here is CASSAGTGGNQPQHF.

The chain joins TRBV5-1 to TRBJ2-5; TCRdb returns TRBD2, unconfirmable since there is no DNA. This CDR3 region has 15 residues. Germline V gives CDR1 SGHRS, CDR2 YFSETQ. The CDR3 region is CASSPRGTSQETQYF.

The genes are TRBV24-1 and TRBJ1-1; TCRdb names TRBD1, which stays unverified in the absence of DNA. Germline-derived CDR1 and CDR2 are KGHDR and SFDVKD. The CDR3 sequence is 16 residues long. The CDR3 loop reads CATSDHERTGDTEAFF.

This sequence joins TRBV11-2 and TRBJ2-1. CDR1 and CDR2 from the germline V gene are SGHAT and FQNNGV. This CDR3 is 13 amino acids long. CDR3: CASSLVVYNEQFF.

CDR3 amino acids: CASTSNTEAFF. V is TRBV13 and J is TRBJ1-1. Germline V gene data show CDR1 as PRHDT and CDR2 as FYEKMQ (reference sequence). This CDR3 is built from 11 residues.

The rearrangement uses TRBV18 and TRBJ2-1. Per germline, CDR1 KGHSH and CDR2 LQKENI. The CDR3 contains 15 residues. Here the CDR3 reads CASSPAGFTYNEQFF. The whole variable domain, filled in from reference TRBV18 and TRBJ2-1, reads NAGVMQNPRHLVRRRGQEARLRCSPMKGHSHVYWYRQLPEEGLKFMVYLQKENIIDESGMPKERFSAEFPKEGPSILRIQQVVRGDSAAYFCASSPAGFTYNEQFFGPGTRLTVL.

V is TRBV20-1 and J is TRBJ2-1; TCRdb gives TRBD2 as the D gene, but with no DNA this cannot be confirmed. Germline V CDR1 and CDR2: DFQATT, SNEGSKA (reference sequence). The CDR3 totals 18 residues. The CDR3 sequence: CSASLVQGGLAGGNEQFF.

V and J are TRBV5-5 and TRBJ1-3; lacking DNA, the TRBD1 call made by TCRdb goes unchecked. The CDR3 covers 15 residues. In germline, CDR1 is SGHKS, CDR2 YYEKEE (reference sequence). CDR3 region: CASSRRTGSGNTIYF.

V usage is TRBV7-6 and J usage is TRBJ2-7. The germline V gene has CDR1 SGHVS and CDR2 FNYEAQ. The CDR3 has 13 residues. CDR3 in amino acids: CASSLAGEYEQYF. Using reference TRBV7-6 and TRBJ2-7 for the parts outside the CDR3, the full variable domain is GAGVSQSPRYKVTKRGQDVALRCDPISGHVSLYWYRQALGQGPEFLTYFNYEAQQDKSGLPNDRFSAERPEGSISTLTIQRTEQRDSAMYRCASSLAGEYEQYFGPGTRLTVT.

The CDR3 loop reads CSATHTDRYEQYF. The V and J genes are TRBV20-1 and TRBJ2-7. The CDR3 length is 13 residues. Germline CDR1 is DFQATT and CDR2 is SNEGSKA (reference sequence).

CDR3 protein: CSAPSGSRNEQYF. The chain recombines TRBV20-1 with TRBJ2-7; without DNA, the TCRdb call of TRBD2 cannot be checked. The CDR3 extends over 13 amino acids. Germline V gene sequence: CDR1 DFQATT, CDR2 SNEGSKA (reference sequence).

CDR3 loop: CSARASDRAYNEQFF. This chain joins TRBV20-1 and TRBJ2-1; TCRdb selects TRBD1, and the lack of DNA leaves this call unchecked. CDR3 length: 15 amino acids. Per the germline V gene, CDR1 is DFQATT and CDR2 is SNEGSKA (reference sequence).

This chain uses TRBV15 with TRBJ2-5; the TRBD1 assignment by TCRdb is unverifiable without DNA. CDR3 length equals 13 residues. The germline V gene encodes CDR1 LNHNV and CDR2 YYDKDF (reference sequence). The CDR3 is CATSRSPFNGGYF.

The chain carries TRBV10-2 and TRBJ1-1; the TRBD1 assignment by TCRdb is unverifiable without DNA. This CDR3 is 18 amino acids long. From germline, CDR1 is WSHSY and CDR2 SAAADI. CDR3: CASSELQGYPGMNTEAFF.